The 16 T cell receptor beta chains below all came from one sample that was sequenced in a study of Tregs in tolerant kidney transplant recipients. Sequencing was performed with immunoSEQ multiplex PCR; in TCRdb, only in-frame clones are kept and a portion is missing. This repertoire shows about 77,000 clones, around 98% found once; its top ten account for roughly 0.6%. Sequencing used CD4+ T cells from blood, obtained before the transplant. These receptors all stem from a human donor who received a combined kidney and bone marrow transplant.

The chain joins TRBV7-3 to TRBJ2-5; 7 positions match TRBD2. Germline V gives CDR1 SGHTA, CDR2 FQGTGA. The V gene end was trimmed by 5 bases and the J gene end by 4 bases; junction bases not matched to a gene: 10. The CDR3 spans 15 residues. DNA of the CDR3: TGTGCCAGCAGCCCCCTGGGAGGGCCAGGAGAGACCCAGTACTTC. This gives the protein CASSPLGGPGETQYF.

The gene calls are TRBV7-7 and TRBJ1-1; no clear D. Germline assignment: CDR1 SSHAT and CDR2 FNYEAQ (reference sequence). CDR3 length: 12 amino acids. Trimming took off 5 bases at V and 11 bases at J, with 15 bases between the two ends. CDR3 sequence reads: CASSPIEGRAFF. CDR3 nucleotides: TGTGCCAGCAGCCCGATCGAGGGAAGGGCTTTCTTT.

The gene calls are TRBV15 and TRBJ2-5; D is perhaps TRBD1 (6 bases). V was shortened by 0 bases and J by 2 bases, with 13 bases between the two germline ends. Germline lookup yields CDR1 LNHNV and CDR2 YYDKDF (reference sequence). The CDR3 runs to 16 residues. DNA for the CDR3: TGTGCCACCAGCAGAGAAACAGGGTACCAGCAAGAGACCCAGTACTTC. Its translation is CATSRETGYQQETQYF.

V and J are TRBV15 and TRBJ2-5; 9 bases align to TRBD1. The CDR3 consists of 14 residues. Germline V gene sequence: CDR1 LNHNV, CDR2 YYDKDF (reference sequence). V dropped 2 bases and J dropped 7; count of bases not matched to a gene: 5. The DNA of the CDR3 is TGTGCCACCAGCAGACCGGGACAGGGCTGGACCCAGTACTTC. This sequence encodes CATSRPGQGWTQYF. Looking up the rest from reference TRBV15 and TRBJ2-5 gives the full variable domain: DAMVIQNPRYQVTQFGKPVTLSCSQTLNHNVMYWYQQKSSQAPKLLFHYYDKDFNNEADTPDNFQSRRPNTSFCFLDIRSPGLGDTAMYLCATSRPGQGWTQYFGPGTRLLVL.

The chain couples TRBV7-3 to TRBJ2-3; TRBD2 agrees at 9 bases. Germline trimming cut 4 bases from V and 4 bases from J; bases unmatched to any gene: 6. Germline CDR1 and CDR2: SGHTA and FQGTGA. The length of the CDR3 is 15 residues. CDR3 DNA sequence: TGTGCCAGCAGCTCCCAGCGGGGGGCAGCAGATACGCAGTATTTT. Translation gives CASSSQRGAADTQYF.

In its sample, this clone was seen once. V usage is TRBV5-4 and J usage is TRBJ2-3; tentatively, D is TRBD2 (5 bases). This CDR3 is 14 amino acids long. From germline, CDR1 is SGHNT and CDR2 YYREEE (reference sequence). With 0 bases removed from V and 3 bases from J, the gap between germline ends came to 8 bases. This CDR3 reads CASSLDSGTDTQYF. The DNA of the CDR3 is TGTGCCAGCAGCTTGGACTCGGGAACAGATACGCAGTATTTT.

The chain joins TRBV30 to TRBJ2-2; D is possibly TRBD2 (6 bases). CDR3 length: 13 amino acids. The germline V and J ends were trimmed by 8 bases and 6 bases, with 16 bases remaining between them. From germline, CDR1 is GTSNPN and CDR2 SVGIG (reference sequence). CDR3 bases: TGTGCCCGAGACAGCCGGGGGTCCGGGGAGCTGTTTTTT. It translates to CARDSRGSGELFF.

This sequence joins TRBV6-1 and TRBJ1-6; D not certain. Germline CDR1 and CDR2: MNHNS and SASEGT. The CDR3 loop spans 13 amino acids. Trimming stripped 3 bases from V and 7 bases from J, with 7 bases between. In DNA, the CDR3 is TGTGCCAGCAGTGATTATATCAATTCACCCCTCCACTTT. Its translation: CASSDYINSPLHF.

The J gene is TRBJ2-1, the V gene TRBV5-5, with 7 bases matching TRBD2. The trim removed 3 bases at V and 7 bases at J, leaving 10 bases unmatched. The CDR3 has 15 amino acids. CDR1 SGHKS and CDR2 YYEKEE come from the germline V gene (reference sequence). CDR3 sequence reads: CASSSDAGGKNEQFF. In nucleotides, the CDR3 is TGTGCCAGCAGCTCGGATGCCGGGGGGAAAAATGAGCAGTTCTTC. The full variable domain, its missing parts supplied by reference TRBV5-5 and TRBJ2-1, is DAGVTQSPTHLIKTRGQQVTLRCSPISGHKSVSWYQQVLGQGPQFIFQYYEKEERGRGNFPDRFSARQFPNYSSELNVNALLLGDSALYLCASSSDAGGKNEQFFGPGTRLTVL.

CDR3 amino acids: CASSSDRDQPQHF. The CDR3 nucleotides read TGTGCCAGCAGCTCCGACAGGGATCAGCCCCAGCATTTT. The chain links TRBV7-2 to TRBJ1-5; 7 bases line up with TRBD1. The V segment lost 4 bases and the J segment 5 bases; nucleotides outside the gene matches: 2. The CDR3 length is 13 residues. Germline CDR1 is SGHTA and CDR2 is FQGNSA.

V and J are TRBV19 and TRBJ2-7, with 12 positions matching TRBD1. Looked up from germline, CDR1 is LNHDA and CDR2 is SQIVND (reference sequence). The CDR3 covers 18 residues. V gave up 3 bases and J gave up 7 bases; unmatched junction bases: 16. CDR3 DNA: TGTGCCAGTAGTATTGCTCACCTTCCGGGACAGGGGGCACGGGAGCAGTACTTC. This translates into CASSIAHLPGQGAREQYF.

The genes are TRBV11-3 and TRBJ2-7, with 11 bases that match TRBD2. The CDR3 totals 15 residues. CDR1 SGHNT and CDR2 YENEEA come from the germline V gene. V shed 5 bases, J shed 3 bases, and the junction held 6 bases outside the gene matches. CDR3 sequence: CASSTGGLADYEQYF. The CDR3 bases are TGTGCCAGCAGCACGGGGGGACTAGCGGACTACGAGCAGTACTTC.

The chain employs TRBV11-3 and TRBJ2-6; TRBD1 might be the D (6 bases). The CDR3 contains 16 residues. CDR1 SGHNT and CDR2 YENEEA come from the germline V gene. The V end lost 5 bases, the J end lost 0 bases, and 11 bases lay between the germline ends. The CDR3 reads CASSPDSFSGANVLTF. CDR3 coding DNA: TGTGCCAGCAGCCCGGACAGTTTCTCTGGGGCCAACGTCCTGACTTTC.

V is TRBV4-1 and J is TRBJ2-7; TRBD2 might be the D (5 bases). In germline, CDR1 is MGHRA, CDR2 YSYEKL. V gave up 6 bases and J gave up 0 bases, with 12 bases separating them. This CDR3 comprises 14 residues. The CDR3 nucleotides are TGCGCCAGCAGTACTAGTTGGAGCTCCTACGAGCAGTACTTC. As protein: CASSTSWSSYEQYF.

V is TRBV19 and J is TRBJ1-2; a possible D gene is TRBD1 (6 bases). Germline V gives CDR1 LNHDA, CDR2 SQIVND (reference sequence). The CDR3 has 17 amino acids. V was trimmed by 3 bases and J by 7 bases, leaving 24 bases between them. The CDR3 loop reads CASSMPAQGRLLGGYTF. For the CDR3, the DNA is TGTGCCAGTAGTATGCCGGCCCAGGGGCGATTATTGGGTGGCTACACCTTC.

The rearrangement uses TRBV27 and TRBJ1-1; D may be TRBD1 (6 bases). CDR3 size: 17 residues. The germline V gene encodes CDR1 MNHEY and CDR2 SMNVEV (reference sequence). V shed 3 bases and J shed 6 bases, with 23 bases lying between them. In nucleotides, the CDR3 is TGTGCCAGCAGTTTGTACAGGGACCAGGGTAGAATTGCTGAAGCTTTCTTT. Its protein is CASSLYRDQGRIAEAFF.